A selection of T cell receptor beta chains follows, all from one sample in a study of T cells in Graves' hyperthyroidism and ophthalmopathy. TCRdb recomputed calls from the multiplex PCR reads with MiXCR, one row per CDR3 protein. The sample includes fewer than 350,000 distinct CDR3 sequences, about an eighth of them seen just once. Sequencing used blood. The receptors stem from a woman aged 25 to 39 with Graves' hyperthyroidism that later progressed to Graves' ophthalmopathy. Each CDR3 is given with its conserved first and last residue. The D gene is left open where the match is weak. Part of the rows lack a size; the others show once, few, many or a class for expanded clones.

CDR3nt: TGCAGCGTTGAGGGGGGGCTAGACAATGAGCAGTTCTTC
CDR3aa: CSVEGGLDNEQFF
abundance: many
v_gene: TRBV29-1
j_gene: TRBJ2-1
d_gene: .

CDR3nt: TGTGCCAGCAGAGAGGGACTAGCGGGGCCCAGCCCGCAAGAGACCCAGTACTTC
CDR3aa: CASREGLAGPSPQETQYF
abundance: many
v_gene: TRBV28
j_gene: TRBJ2-5
d_gene: TRBD2

CDR3nt: TGTGCCATCAGTCCGGACAGGGGAAGTGGCTACACCTTC
CDR3aa: CAISPDRGSGYTF
abundance: many
v_gene: TRBV10-3
j_gene: TRBJ1-2
d_gene: TRBD1

CDR3nt: TGCAGTGCTAGAGGCTCGGGACACCCGAATTCACCCCTCCACTTT
CDR3aa: CSARGSGHPNSPLHF
abundance: few
v_gene: TRBV20-1
j_gene: TRBJ1-6
d_gene: .

CDR3nt: TGTGCCACCAGCAGAGGTGGTCAGAAACTCTCTGGGGCCAACGTCCTGACTTTC
CDR3aa: CATSRGGQKLSGANVLTF
abundance: many
v_gene: TRBV15
j_gene: TRBJ2-6
d_gene: .

CDR3nt: TGCAGTGCTCCGAAAGGACTAGCGGGAAACGAGCAGTACTTC
CDR3aa: CSAPKGLAGNEQYF
abundance: .
v_gene: TRBV20-1
j_gene: TRBJ2-7
d_gene: TRBD2

CDR3nt: TGCAGCGTTGAGGGATTACTAGCGGCAGACAATGAGCAGTTCTTC
CDR3aa: CSVEGLLAADNEQFF
abundance: .
v_gene: TRBV29-1
j_gene: TRBJ2-1
d_gene: TRBD2

CDR3nt: TGCAGCGTTAAACCAGGGACAGGGACCTCTAACTATGGCTACACCTTC
CDR3aa: CSVKPGTGTSNYGYTF
abundance: many
v_gene: TRBV29-1
j_gene: TRBJ1-2
d_gene: TRBD1

CDR3nt: TGTGCCAGCAGCTTAACGGGACTAGCGGGAGGGTACGCGCCTATCTACGAGCAGTACTTC
CDR3aa: CASSLTGLAGGYAPIYEQYF
abundance: .
v_gene: TRBV7-6
j_gene: TRBJ2-7
d_gene: TRBD2

CDR3nt: TGTGCCAGCAGTTATAAGGGGGGGACTCAGCCCCAGCATTTT
CDR3aa: CASSYKGGTQPQHF
abundance: many
v_gene: TRBV6-1
j_gene: TRBJ1-5
d_gene: .

CDR3nt: TGTGCCACCAGCAGAGTTCGGGGAGGAGAGACCCAGTACTTC
CDR3aa: CATSRVRGGETQYF
abundance: .
v_gene: TRBV15
j_gene: TRBJ2-5
d_gene: .

CDR3nt: TGTGCCAGCAGTCCTGGGGCTAGCGGAATGTACGAGCAGTACTTC
CDR3aa: CASSPGASGMYEQYF
abundance: many
v_gene: TRBV2
j_gene: TRBJ2-7
d_gene: TRBD2

CDR3nt: TGTGCCAGCCGCCGTTCAGAGGCCAAAAACATTCAGTACTTC
CDR3aa: CASRRSEAKNIQYF
abundance: many
v_gene: TRBV11-2
j_gene: TRBJ2-4
d_gene: .

CDR3nt: TGCAGTGCTAGACGGACGGATAACTATGGCTACACCTTC
CDR3aa: CSARRTDNYGYTF
abundance: many
v_gene: TRBV20-1
j_gene: TRBJ1-2
d_gene: .

CDR3nt: TGTGCCAGCAGTTTATTAGTGGGACTAGCCTACGAGCAGTACTTC
CDR3aa: CASSLLVGLAYEQYF
abundance: many
v_gene: TRBV28
j_gene: TRBJ2-7
d_gene: TRBD2

CDR3nt: TGTGCCAGCAGCGCGGGACAGAGCTCCTACAATGAGCAGTTCTTC
CDR3aa: CASSAGQSSYNEQFF
abundance: few
v_gene: TRBV9
j_gene: TRBJ2-1
d_gene: TRBD1

CDR3nt: TGTGCCAGCAGTGGGTACCACCGCACAGATACGCAGTATTTT
CDR3aa: CASSGYHRTDTQYF
abundance: many
v_gene: TRBV2
j_gene: TRBJ2-3
d_gene: .

CDR3nt: TGTGCCAGCAGTTTAGGCGGGACGGACCGAAATGAAAAACTGTTTTTT
CDR3aa: CASSLGGTDRNEKLFF
abundance: many
v_gene: TRBV28
j_gene: TRBJ1-4
d_gene: .

CDR3nt: TGTGCCAGCAGTTTAACCCTCCTCAGACAGGGGGTCGGCTACGAGCAGTACTTC
CDR3aa: CASSLTLLRQGVGYEQYF
abundance: many
v_gene: TRBV28
j_gene: TRBJ2-7
d_gene: TRBD1

CDR3nt: TGTGCCAGCAGTACCGGGACAGGAATAAACACTGAAGCTTTCTTT
CDR3aa: CASSTGTGINTEAFF
abundance: .
v_gene: TRBV27
j_gene: TRBJ1-1
d_gene: TRBD1

CDR3nt: TGTGCCAGCAGTTACTCCGGACAGGGGCAAGAGACCCAGTACTTC
CDR3aa: CASSYSGQGQETQYF
abundance: many
v_gene: TRBV6-2/TRBV6-3
j_gene: TRBJ2-5
d_gene: TRBD1

CDR3nt: TGCGCCAGCAGCTTGAGGGAAGACACTGAAGCTTTCTTT
CDR3aa: CASSLREDTEAFF
abundance: .
v_gene: TRBV5-1
j_gene: TRBJ1-1
d_gene: .

CDR3nt: TGTGCCAGCAGCCCTAATAGACTAGCTGGAGATACGCAGTATTTT
CDR3aa: CASSPNRLAGDTQYF
abundance: many
v_gene: TRBV3-1
j_gene: TRBJ2-3
d_gene: TRBD2

CDR3nt: TGTGCCAGCAGCGAGGAGGGGGGCTCCTACAATGAGCAGTTCTTC
CDR3aa: CASSEEGGSYNEQFF
abundance: .
v_gene: TRBV7-9
j_gene: TRBJ2-1
d_gene: .

CDR3nt: TGTGCCAGCAGCCAAGAATCCACTCTATATGGCTACACCTTC
CDR3aa: CASSQESTLYGYTF
abundance: .
v_gene: TRBV28
j_gene: TRBJ1-2
d_gene: .

CDR3nt: TGTGCCAGCAGTTCCCCCCCGGGAGCGGGAATCGGCAATGAGCAGTTCTTC
CDR3aa: CASSSPPGAGIGNEQFF
abundance: many
v_gene: TRBV6-1
j_gene: TRBJ2-1
d_gene: TRBD2

CDR3nt: TGTGCCAGCAGCGTAGACCGGGACGGAGGACAGCCCCAGCATTTT
CDR3aa: CASSVDRDGGQPQHF
abundance: .
v_gene: TRBV9
j_gene: TRBJ1-5
d_gene: .

CDR3nt: TGCAGTGCTAGGGGACAGGGAGTCTCATACGAGCAGTACTTC
CDR3aa: CSARGQGVSYEQYF
abundance: many
v_gene: TRBV20-1
j_gene: TRBJ2-7
d_gene: TRBD1

CDR3nt: TGTGCCAGCAGCTTGGGTTCATGGCGCGGGAGTAACTACGAGCAGTACTTC
CDR3aa: CASSLGSWRGSNYEQYF
abundance: many
v_gene: TRBV5-6
j_gene: TRBJ2-7
d_gene: TRBD2

CDR3nt: TGTGCCAGCAGCCAAGATTATGGCGGGAGTTCCAACGAGCAGTACTTC
CDR3aa: CASSQDYGGSSNEQYF
abundance: many
v_gene: TRBV3-1
j_gene: TRBJ2-7
d_gene: TRBD2

CDR3nt: TGTGCCAGCAGTCCGCTGAACTCTGGGGCCAACGTCCTGACTTTC
CDR3aa: CASSPLNSGANVLTF
abundance: many
v_gene: TRBV28
j_gene: TRBJ2-6
d_gene: .

CDR3nt: TGTGCCAGCAGCTATCAACCGGGACTAGCGGGAGGTGTAGAGACCCAGTACTTC
CDR3aa: CASSYQPGLAGGVETQYF
abundance: once
v_gene: TRBV7-2
j_gene: TRBJ2-5
d_gene: TRBD2

CDR3nt: TGCGCCAGCAGCCAAGATGGGACCAGCCCGTCCCAGCCCCAGCATTTT
CDR3aa: CASSQDGTSPSQPQHF
abundance: .
v_gene: TRBV4-1
j_gene: TRBJ1-5
d_gene: .

CDR3nt: TGTGCCAGCAGCGTTTTCCCCCTCGAGCGGGGGGGGGGAGATACGCAGTATTTT
CDR3aa: CASSVFPLERGGGDTQYF
abundance: .
v_gene: TRBV9
j_gene: TRBJ2-3
d_gene: TRBD2

CDR3nt: TGCGCCAGCAGCCAAGATTGGCAGGACTCTGGAAACACCATATATTTT
CDR3aa: CASSQDWQDSGNTIYF
abundance: few
v_gene: TRBV4-3
j_gene: TRBJ1-3
d_gene: .

CDR3nt: TGTGCCAGCAGCCTTAGGGGCTTCACAGATACGCAGTATTTT
CDR3aa: CASSLRGFTDTQYF
abundance: many
v_gene: TRBV27
j_gene: TRBJ2-3
d_gene: .

CDR3nt: TGTGCCAGCGGAGTAGCGGGGAGCTCCTACAATGAGCAGTTCTTC
CDR3aa: CASGVAGSSYNEQFF
abundance: .
v_gene: TRBV5-5
j_gene: TRBJ2-1
d_gene: TRBD2

CDR3nt: TGCGCCAGCAGTCCCTCGAGTCAGGCCCAGTACTTC
CDR3aa: CASSPSSQAQYF
abundance: many
v_gene: TRBV10-2
j_gene: TRBJ2-5
d_gene: .

CDR3nt: TGTGCCAGCAGCAGGACTAGCGACGAGCAGTACTTC
CDR3aa: CASSRTSDEQYF
abundance: many
v_gene: TRBV7-9
j_gene: TRBJ2-7
d_gene: TRBD2

CDR3nt: TGTGCCAGCTCAAATCAGGGGAGCTCTGGAAACACCATATATTTT
CDR3aa: CASSNQGSSGNTIYF
abundance: many
v_gene: TRBV18
j_gene: TRBJ1-3
d_gene: .

CDR3nt: TGTGCCAGCAGCGATAATCGGGGGCCGGGTGAGCAGTTCTTC
CDR3aa: CASSDNRGPGEQFF
abundance: .
v_gene: TRBV5-4
j_gene: TRBJ2-1
d_gene: .

CDR3nt: TGTGCCGGCGCTCCGGGACAGCGGATAGGGACCCAGTACTTC
CDR3aa: CAGAPGQRIGTQYF
abundance: .
v_gene: TRBV2
j_gene: TRBJ2-5
d_gene: TRBD1

CDR3nt: TGTGCCAGCAGCCACGGACAGGGGACTTGGGAGCAGTACTTC
CDR3aa: CASSHGQGTWEQYF
abundance: many
v_gene: TRBV11-2
j_gene: TRBJ2-7
d_gene: TRBD1

CDR3nt: TGTGCCAGCAGTCGAGCGGGAGCGGTTGAGCAGTTCTTC
CDR3aa: CASSRAGAVEQFF
abundance: many
v_gene: TRBV28
j_gene: TRBJ2-1
d_gene: TRBD2

CDR3nt: TGTGCCACCAGTGATGAACTAGCGGGAGGGGGGGAGACCCAGTACTTC
CDR3aa: CATSDELAGGGETQYF
abundance: many
v_gene: TRBV24-1
j_gene: TRBJ2-5
d_gene: TRBD2

CDR3nt: TGTGCCAGCAGGCCGCCTGGGGTGGGCACCGGGGAGCTGTTTTTT
CDR3aa: CASRPPGVGTGELFF
abundance: many
v_gene: TRBV6-2/TRBV6-3
j_gene: TRBJ2-2
d_gene: .

CDR3nt: TGTGCCAGCAGCATAACCGGGAAGTCACCCTACGAGCAGTACTTC
CDR3aa: CASSITGKSPYEQYF
abundance: many
v_gene: TRBV11-2
j_gene: TRBJ2-7
d_gene: .